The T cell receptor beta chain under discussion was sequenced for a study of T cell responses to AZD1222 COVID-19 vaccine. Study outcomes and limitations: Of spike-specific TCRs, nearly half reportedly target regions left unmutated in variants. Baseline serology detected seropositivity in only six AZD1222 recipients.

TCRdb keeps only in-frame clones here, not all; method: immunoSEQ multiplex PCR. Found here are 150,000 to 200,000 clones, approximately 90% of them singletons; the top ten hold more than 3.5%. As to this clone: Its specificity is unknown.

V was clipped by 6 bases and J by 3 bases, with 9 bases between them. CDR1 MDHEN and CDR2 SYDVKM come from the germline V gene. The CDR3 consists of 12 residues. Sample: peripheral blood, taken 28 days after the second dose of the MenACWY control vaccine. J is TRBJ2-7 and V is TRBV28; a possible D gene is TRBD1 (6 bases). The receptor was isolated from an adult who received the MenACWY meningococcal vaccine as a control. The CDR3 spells CASSGTFYEQYF. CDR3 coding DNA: TGTGCCAGCAGCGGGACATTCTACGAGCAGTACTTC. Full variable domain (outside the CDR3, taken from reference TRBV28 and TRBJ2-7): DVKVTQSSRYLVKRTGEKVFLECVQDMDHENMFWYRQDPGLGLRLIYFSYDVKMKEKGDIPEGYSVSREKKERFSLILESASTNQTSMYLCASSGTFYEQYFGPGTRLTVT.